This T cell receptor (beta chain) was found in a study of shared clonotypes between healthy human individuals. General observations from the study: Non-shared clonotypes had lower generation probabilities than clonotypes shared by all four sorted-subset donors.

Remarks on this clone: What it binds is unknown.

Deep was the level used in running the assay. Some clones are missing from TCRdb's copy, which holds only in-frame ones; the method was immunoSEQ multiplex PCR. There are about 1.5 million clones in the sample; under 99% occur only once, and 0.4% to 0.45% lies in the top ten. V was clipped by 4 bases and J by 0 bases, with 8 bases between them. There are 14 residues in the CDR3. Per germline, CDR1 SGDLS and CDR2 YYNGEE. The chain has TRBV9 and TRBJ1-3, with a possible D match to TRBD1 (6 bases). Material: naive CD4+ T cells sorted from blood. Specified subset: CD45RA+ positively selected. The receptor comes from a man younger than 40 in good health. CDR3 DNA: TGTGCCAGCAGCTACAGGGACTCTGGAAACACCATATATTTT. Translation gives CASSYRDSGNTIYF.